The 18 T cell receptor beta chains below come from one sample, sequenced in a study of T cell responses to AZD1222 COVID-19 vaccine. Produced via immunoSEQ multiplex PCR; TCRdb's table is partial and in-frame only. The sample lists around 180,000 clones, around 90% occurring once. The sample was peripheral blood, taken on day 0 of AZD1222 vaccination. The receptors derive from an adult in good health.

The chain has TRBV25-1 and TRBJ2-4, with D possibly being TRBD1 or TRBD2 (5 bases each). Per germline, CDR1 MGHDK and CDR2 SYGVNS. V was pared by 6 bases and J by 9 bases, with 12 bases between. The CDR3 covers 12 residues. The CDR3 loop is CASRASGSIQYF. As DNA, the CDR3 is TGTGCCAGCAGGGCTTCAGGGAGCATTCAGTACTTC.

The rearrangement links TRBV7-2 to TRBJ2-7; 13 bases match TRBD2. Germline CDR1 SGHTA, CDR2 FQGNSA. The CDR3 runs 14 residues. V trimming: 7 bases; J trimming: 5 bases; junction bases outside the gene matches: 5. CDR3 sequence: CASIGLAGAHEQYF. The DNA of the CDR3 is TGTGCCAGCATCGGACTAGCGGGAGCTCACGAGCAGTACTTC.

The rearrangement links TRBV5-6 to TRBJ1-2; 11 bases agree with TRBD1. Germline values: CDR1 SGHDT, CDR2 YYEEEE. The trim removed 1 base at V and 4 bases at J, leaving 3 bases unmatched. The CDR3 runs 15 residues. CDR3 sequence reads: CASSLWTGGGYGYTF. The DNA of the CDR3 is TGTGCCAGCAGCTTGTGGACAGGGGGCGGCTATGGCTACACCTTC.

The J gene is TRBJ1-4, the V gene TRBV9; 9 bases agree with TRBD1. V lost 4 bases and J lost 3; bases outside the gene matches: 7. Germline values: CDR1 SGDLS, CDR2 YYNGEE. The CDR3 is made up of 16 amino acids. In DNA form, the CDR3 reads TGTGCCAGCAGCCCGCGGACAGGGGTGGCTAATGAAAAACTGTTTTTT. This codes for CASSPRTGVANEKLFF.

The CDR3 here is CASSFMRPGAASPLHF. CDR3 nucleotide sequence: TGTGCCAGCAGTTTTATGCGGCCCGGGGCGGCTTCACCCCTCCACTTT. The chain uses TRBV28 and TRBJ1-6; D might be TRBD1 (5 bases). The CDR3 length is 16 residues. Deletions cut 3 bases from V and 9 bases from J, with 18 bases between. In germline, CDR1 is MDHEN, CDR2 SYDVKM.

Details on this clone: The sample contains more than one DNA sequence encoding this CDR3. CDR3 residues: CASSPGGEQPQHF. As DNA, the CDR3 is TGTGCCAGCTCACCCGGGGGGGAGCAGCCCCAGCATTTT. The genes are TRBV18 and TRBJ1-5; possibly TRBD1 for D (5 bases). Germline V gene lookup returns CDR1 KGHSH and CDR2 LQKENI. The V and J ends lost 3 bases and 7 bases respectively, with 10 bases between them. This CDR3 has 13 amino acids.

For this clone: Since a much larger clone is just one base distant, this may be a read error. Other nucleotide sequences from this sample produce the same CDR3. The chain joins TRBV6-5 to TRBJ1-2; TRBD1 matches at 8 bases. Per the germline V gene, CDR1 is MNHEY and CDR2 is SVGAGI. V lost 6 bases and J lost 3; bases outside the gene matches: 3. The CDR3 is made up of 13 amino acids. CDR3 DNA sequence: TGTGCCAGCAGCTTGGACAGGGACTATGGCTACACCTTC. Protein product: CASSLDRDYGYTF.

This chain uses TRBV7-9 with TRBJ1-3, with 11 positions matching TRBD1. The germline V gene encodes CDR1 SEHNR and CDR2 FQNEAQ (reference sequence). The CDR3 runs 17 residues. V was pared by 5 bases and J by 3 bases, with 9 bases of the junction left unmatched. The CDR3 loop is CASSVTSGTGGGNTIYF. CDR3 nucleotides: TGTGCCAGCAGCGTAACATCCGGGACAGGGGGTGGAAACACCATATATTTT.

The chain has TRBV28 and TRBJ2-7, with 8 bases aligning to TRBD1. Germline V gene data show CDR1 as MDHEN and CDR2 as SYDVKM. The CDR3 totals 15 residues. Trimming removed 2 bases from V and 7 bases from J; junction bases left unmatched: 10. As DNA, the CDR3 is TGTGCCAGCAGTTTACCCCAACGACAGGGGACTGAGCAGTACTTC. The encoded protein is CASSLPQRQGTEQYF. Full variable domain (rest looked up from reference TRBV28 and TRBJ2-7): DVKVTQSSRYLVKRTGEKVFLECVQDMDHENMFWYRQDPGLGLRLIYFSYDVKMKEKGDIPEGYSVSREKKERFSLILESASTNQTSMYLCASSLPQRQGTEQYFGPGTRLTVT.

This clone was found once. The V and J genes are TRBV10-1 and TRBJ2-3, with D possibly matching TRBD2 (6 bases). Germline loops: CDR1 WNHNN, CDR2 SYGVQD (reference sequence). V lost 2 bases to trimming and J lost 6 bases, with 12 bases between them. The CDR3 spans 14 residues. DNA for the CDR3: TGCGCCAGCAGTGAGCCCTGGGGGGAGGATACGCAGTATTTT. As protein: CASSEPWGEDTQYF.

The gene calls are TRBV5-1 and TRBJ2-3; 9 bases fit TRBD1. Germline V gene lookup returns CDR1 SGHRS and CDR2 YFSETQ. The junction had 10 bases not matched to a gene; V was cut back by 4 bases and J by 1 base. The CDR3 contains 17 residues. CDR3 nucleotide sequence: TGCGCCAGCAGCGGAACCGGGACAGGGTCACGCACAGATACGCAGTATTTT. Translation gives CASSGTGTGSRTDTQYF.

The chain employs TRBV4-2 and TRBJ2-7, with 11 bases that match TRBD1. CDR3 size: 16 residues. Trimming removed 0 bases from V and 6 bases from J; junction bases left unmatched: 7. The V gene's germline CDR1 is LGHNA and CDR2 YNFKEQ. CDR3 nucleotides: TGTGCCAGCAGCCAAGATTTAGGACAGGGGGCCCCCGAGCAGTACTTC. Its translation: CASSQDLGQGAPEQYF.

Concerning this clone itself: An end of the junction differs from the germline gene, which may be a read error. The genes are TRBV18 and TRBJ2-1, with 10 positions matching TRBD2. From germline, CDR1 is KGHSH and CDR2 LQKENI. There are 16 residues in the CDR3. The chain's CDR3 is CASSPQAGGFYNEQFF. The CDR3 DNA follows: TGTGCCAGCTCGCCACAAGCGGGAGGGTTCTACAATGAGCAGTTCTTC.

The rearrangement links TRBV6-5 to TRBJ1-2; the match to TRBD1 covers 8 bases. The CDR3 extends over 13 amino acids. The J segment lost 8 bases and the V segment lost 7 bases, leaving 9 bases of the junction unmatched. The germline V gene has CDR1 MNHEY and CDR2 SVGAGI. The CDR3 here is CASTGGIRYGYTF. As DNA, the CDR3 is TGTGCCAGCACAGGGGGCATCCGCTACGGCTACACCTTC.

The chain carries TRBV12-3 or TRBV12-4 and TRBJ2-1; 8 bases fit TRBD2. The length of the CDR3 is 11 residues. Trimming removed 10 bases from V and 10 bases from J; junction bases left unmatched: 6. The CDR3 region has the DNA TGTGCCACCGACCGGACTAGCGAGCAGTTCTTC. It codes for CATDRTSEQFF.

The gene calls are TRBV6-6 and TRBJ1-2, with D uncertain. Looked up from germline, CDR1 is MNHNY and CDR2 is SVGAGI (reference sequence). The germline V and J ends were trimmed by 6 bases and 0 bases, with 5 bases remaining between them. CDR3 size: 12 residues. Written as DNA, the CDR3 is TGTGCCAGCAGCACAGCTAACTATGGCTACACCTTC. It is translated as CASSTANYGYTF.

CDR3 DNA: TGTGCCATCAGTGCCTCGGAGAACCAAGAGACCCAGTACTTC. Translated, it gives CAISASENQETQYF. The V gene is TRBV10-3, the J gene TRBJ2-5; D is undetermined. The V end was cut by 4 bases, the J end by 0 bases, with 9 bases between. The CDR3 length is 14 residues. Germline V lookup: CDR1 ENHRY, CDR2 SYGVKD.

For this clone: One end of the junction varies from germline; a read error may be responsible. The chain joins TRBV14 to TRBJ2-1, with D uncertain. The CDR3 totals 13 residues. The germline V gene has CDR1 SGHDN and CDR2 FVKESK. CDR3 nucleotide sequence: TGTGCCAGCACCCAATCTCGGAACAATGAGCAGTTCTTC. As protein: CASTQSRNNEQFF.